This passage covers 24 T cell receptor beta chains from one sample sequenced in a study of blood T cells in healthy people across ages. Primed by a sample-barcoded 5' primer and a J-beta primer mix, a second PCR proceeded for about 6 to 11 cycles. TCRdb independently ran MiXCR on the 5' RACE reads; one entry per CDR3 protein. The repertoire holds about 730,000 distinct CDR3 sequences, with approximately 39% as singletons. The sample consisted of blood. The source is an older woman in good health.

V gene TRBV29-1 combines with J gene TRBJ2-5, with D tentatively TRBD1 or TRBD2 (5 bases each). Germline V gives CDR1 SQVTM, CDR2 ANQGSEA. Trimming took 7 bases from V and 11 from J, leaving 26 bases between them. CDR3 length: 14 residues. CDR3 sequence: CSALIPGASYEQYF. CDR3 DNA sequence: TGCAGCGCCCTCATCCCCGGGGCCTCCTATGAGCAGTACTTC.

This sequence joins TRBV29-1 and TRBJ2-1; perhaps TRBD1 as D (5 bases). There are 11 residues in the CDR3. Trimming took 4 bases from V and 8 from J, leaving 9 bases between them. Germline CDR1 SQVTM, CDR2 ANQGSEA. The CDR3: CSVASGYEQFF. In DNA, the CDR3 is TGCAGCGTTGCATCAGGGTATGAGCAGTTCTTC.

This chain connects TRBV4-2 to TRBJ2-5; the match to TRBD2 covers 10 bases. CDR1 LGHNA and CDR2 YNFKEQ come from the germline V gene. The CDR3 totals 16 residues. V trimming: 4 bases; J trimming: 11 bases; junction bases outside the gene matches: 16. CDR3 amino acids: CASSLPVGSGGQEQYF. The CDR3 DNA is TGTGCCAGCAGCCTTCCGGTGGGTAGCGGGGGGCAGGAGCAGTACTTC.

This clonotype has only one observation. This chain connects TRBV5-6 to TRBJ2-7; possible D gene TRBD2, 5 bases. Trimming took 4 bases from V and 12 from J, leaving 23 bases between them. CDR3 size: 14 residues. CDR1 is SGHDT, CDR2 YYEEEE, per germline. The CDR3 bases are TGTGCCAGCAGCATCCGACGGAGAAGGGAGACCCGGTACTTC. Its translation is CASSIRRRRETRYF. Filled out from reference TRBV5-6 and TRBJ2-7, the complete variable domain reads DAGVTQSPTHLIKTRGQQVTLRCSPKSGHDTVSWYQQALGQGPQFIFQYYEEEERQRGNFPDRFSGHQFPNYSSELNVNALLLGDSALYLCASSIRRRRETRYFGPGTRLTVT.

As for this clonotype: This may stem from a read error, because a much larger clone lies one nucleotide away. The chain couples TRBV20-1 to TRBJ1-2; the D is unclear. Trimming cost V 2 bases and J 4 bases, with 17 bases left between them. The CDR3 contains 15 residues. Germline assignment: CDR1 DFQATT and CDR2 SNEGSKA (reference sequence). For the CDR3, the DNA is TGCAGTGCTAGATTGGGCAGCGTAGCTAGCTATGGCTACACCTTC. This gives the protein CSARLGSVASYGYTF.

Many counts were recorded for this clonotype. V usage is TRBV29-1 and J usage is TRBJ2-1; the match to TRBD2 covers 15 bases. From germline, CDR1 is SQVTM and CDR2 ANQGSEA. V trimming: 8 bases; J trimming: 7 bases; junction bases outside the gene matches: 18. The length of the CDR3 is 18 residues. The CDR3 bases are TGCAGCTTAACCGGGACTAGCGGGGGGCCCGTCCCGGGAAATGAGCAGTTCTTC. Amino acids: CSLTGTSGGPVPGNEQFF.

The chain combines TRBV10-3 with TRBJ2-1; 10 positions match TRBD2. V lost 9 bases to trimming and J lost 7 bases; unmatched junction nucleotides: 6. In germline, CDR1 is ENHRY, CDR2 SYGVKD. The CDR3 has 13 amino acids. CDR3 nucleotides: TGTGCCATAGGACTAGCGGAGAGGAATGAGCAGTTCTTC. This gives the protein CAIGLAERNEQFF.

The chain carries TRBV6-1 and TRBJ2-7, with TRBD2 identical over 9 bases. V lost 2 bases and J lost 0; bases outside the gene matches: 11. Germline values: CDR1 MNHNS, CDR2 SASEGT. The CDR3 is 18 residues long. CDR3 amino acids: CASSEWAPSGVISYEQYF. CDR3 coding DNA: TGTGCCAGCAGTGAATGGGCCCCTAGCGGGGTGATCTCCTACGAGCAGTACTTC.

The CDR3 sequence: CSARPLNSGGLIVTDTQYF. In DNA form, the CDR3 reads TGCAGTGCTAGGCCCTTGAATTCGGGGGGGCTAATTGTGACAGATACGCAGTATTTT. The chain carries TRBV20-1 and TRBJ2-3, with 8 bases matching TRBD2. The germline V gene has CDR1 DFQATT and CDR2 SNEGSKA (reference sequence). The CDR3 spans 19 residues. Trimming removed 3 bases from V and 3 bases from J; junction bases left unmatched: 20.

This clonotype was observed many times. This sequence joins TRBV12-3 or TRBV12-4 and TRBJ2-6, with D maybe TRBD1 (5 bases). The V end lost 4 bases, the J end lost 6 bases, and 13 bases lay between the germline ends. This CDR3 spans 15 amino acids. CDR3 residues: CASSSSGPVANVLTF. The DNA for the CDR3 is TGTGCCAGCAGTTCATCAGGGCCGGTGGCCAACGTCCTGACTTTC.

This chain links TRBV29-1 with TRBJ2-7; the D gene is possibly TRBD1 (5 bases). The CDR3 spans 13 residues. The V and J ends lost 6 bases and 2 bases respectively, with 14 bases between them. Per the germline V gene, CDR1 is SQVTM and CDR2 is ANQGSEA. As DNA, the CDR3 is TGCAGCGTCGGAGACAGATCCCCCTACGAGCAGTACTTC. Translating gives CSVGDRSPYEQYF.

The DNA of the CDR3 is TGCGCCAGCACCTATGGACGGACTTACGAGCAGTACTTC. It translates to CASTYGRTYEQYF. The V and J genes are TRBV5-1 and TRBJ2-7; TRBD2 is a possible D gene (5 bases). The germline V and J ends were trimmed by 6 bases and 4 bases, with 14 bases remaining between them. Germline-derived CDR1 and CDR2 are SGHRS and YFSETQ. The CDR3 is 13 amino acids.

The chain carries TRBV20-1 and TRBJ2-7, with TRBD2 identical over 8 bases. The CDR3 sequence is 13 residues long. Trimming took 6 bases from V and 6 from J; bases not matched to a gene: 10. CDR1 is DFQATT, CDR2 SNEGSKA, per germline (reference sequence). CDR3 region: CSAPISGVPEQYF. The CDR3 nucleotides read TGCAGTGCCCCCATTAGCGGGGTGCCCGAGCAGTACTTC.

This chain uses TRBV7-6 with TRBJ2-1; maybe TRBD1 (6 bases). V lost 1 base, J lost 5 bases, and 21 bases lay in between. The CDR3 runs 18 residues. The germline CDR1 and CDR2 sequences are SGHVS and FNYEAQ. CDR3 protein: CASSLGWTDLSSDNEQFF. CDR3 coding DNA: TGTGCCAGCAGCTTAGGGTGGACAGACCTCTCATCGGACAATGAGCAGTTCTTC.

This clonotype was found a few times. V usage is TRBV12-3 or TRBV12-4 and J usage is TRBJ2-3, with D maybe TRBD2 (7 bases). The V and J ends lost 6 bases and 0 bases respectively, with 13 bases between them. This CDR3 is 15 amino acids long. The CDR3 loop reads CASSRGGDSTDTQYF. The DNA for the CDR3 is TGTGCCAGCAGCCGAGGGGGGGATAGCACAGATACGCAGTATTTT.

Points on this clonotype: A much larger clone differs from this one at a single base, so this may be a read error. This chain joins TRBV7-3 and TRBJ2-1; unclear D gene. The germline V gene encodes CDR1 SGHTA and CDR2 FQGTGA. The length of the CDR3 is 12 residues. With 3 bases removed from V and 7 bases from J, the gap between germline ends came to 7 bases. The CDR3 region has the DNA TGTGCCAGCAGCTTGGCGAGGAATGAGCAGTTCTTC. This translates into CASSLARNEQFF.

The chain recombines TRBV3-1 with TRBJ2-6; D ambiguous. The CDR3 runs 18 residues. CDR1 is LGHDT, CDR2 YNNKEL, per germline (reference sequence). Trimming took off 1 base at V and 3 bases at J, with 16 bases between the two ends. The CDR3 reads CASSQVVSPGDGANVLTF. In DNA form, the CDR3 reads TGTGCCAGCAGCCAAGTGGTGTCTCCGGGTGATGGGGCCAACGTCCTGACTTTC.

V gene TRBV5-6 combines with J gene TRBJ2-1; D unclear. CDR3 size: 15 residues. CDR1 and CDR2 (germline): SGHDT, YYEEEE. Trimming removed 3 bases from V and 2 bases from J, with 12 bases in between. The CDR3 sequence is CASSSARNPYNEQFF. The CDR3 DNA sequence: TGTGCCAGCAGCTCCGCCAGGAACCCCTACAATGAGCAGTTCTTC.

The rearrangement uses TRBV7-2 and TRBJ2-7; 9 positions agree with TRBD2. V shed 5 bases, J shed 4 bases, and the junction held 9 bases outside the gene matches. The germline gives CDR1 SGHTA, CDR2 FQGNSA. CDR3 size: 15 residues. CDR3 nucleotide sequence: TGTGCCAGCAGCCCAGCAGCGGGAGGTGAATACGAGCAGTACTTC. Amino acid sequence: CASSPAAGGEYEQYF.

This clonotype was found many times. The chain couples TRBV4-3 to TRBJ2-6; D gene unclear. This CDR3 has 16 amino acids. Per the germline V gene, CDR1 is LGHNA and CDR2 is YSLEER. V shed 0 bases and J shed 0 bases, with 6 bases lying between them. The CDR3 bases are TGCGCCAGCAGCCAAGACTACGGCTCTGGGGCCAACGTCCTGACTTTC. This gives the protein CASSQDYGSGANVLTF.

The chain couples TRBV3-1 to TRBJ2-3; D ambiguous. Germline values: CDR1 LGHDT, CDR2 YNNKEL (reference sequence). The CDR3 has 12 residues. The V and J ends lost 3 bases and 6 bases respectively, with 7 bases between them. The CDR3 region has the DNA TGTGCCAGCAGCCAGGACCGTGATACGCAGTATTTT. Encoded protein: CASSQDRDTQYF.

The chain carries TRBV19 and TRBJ1-2; 10 bases line up with TRBD1. V trimming: 8 bases; J trimming: 3 bases; junction bases outside the gene matches: 6. The germline V gene has CDR1 LNHDA and CDR2 SQIVND (reference sequence). The CDR3 spans 14 residues. CDR3 sequence (DNA): TGTGCCAGTCGGACAGGGGGGACTTACTATGGCTACACCTTC. Residues: CASRTGGTYYGYTF.

This clonotype was seen a handful of times. The chain is built from TRBV3-1 and TRBJ1-1; no clear D gene. Trimming left V 4 bases short and J 6 bases short, with 21 bases between. The CDR3 is made up of 16 amino acids. Germline CDR1 and CDR2: LGHDT and YNNKEL (reference sequence). For the CDR3, the DNA is TGTGCCAGCAGCCCTACTTTTGAGCCACACTCCCCTGAAGCTTTCTTT. Amino acids: CASSPTFEPHSPEAFF.

The chain is built from TRBV9 and TRBJ2-7, with 12 nucleotides matching TRBD2. Germline assignment: CDR1 SGDLS and CDR2 YYNGEE. V lost 4 bases, J lost 5 bases, and 4 bases stayed unmatched. This CDR3 comprises 14 residues. CDR3 nucleotide sequence: TGTGCCAGCAGCTCGCGGACTAGCGGGAACGAGCAGTACTTC. The encoded protein is CASSSRTSGNEQYF.